These T cell receptor beta chains were read from a single sample in a study of preoperative IRX-2 immunotherapy in early breast cancer. Generated by immunoSEQ multiplex PCR, the TCRdb table keeps only in-frame clones and is missing some. Here the sample spans tens of thousands of clones, roughly nine tenths being singletons. The input for sequencing was tumor tissue, taken after IRX-2 immunotherapy. These receptors were collected from a human donor with breast cancer. Both conserved end residues are part of each CDR3. The D gene is left open where the match is weak. Clone sizes are given selectively: once, few, many, or a class where the clone is expanded.

size	D	V	J	DNA	CDR3
few	TRBD1	TRBV11-3	TRBJ1-6	TGTGCCAGCAGCCGTCCGGACAGGCCGAATTCACCCCTCCACTTT	CASSRPDRPNSPLHF
once	TRBD1	TRBV23-1	TRBJ2-7	TGCGCCAGCAGCTGGGGACAGGGCTTCGAGCAGTACTTC	CASSWGQGFEQYF
NA	TRBD2	TRBV11-3	TRBJ2-7	TGTGCCAGCAGCCCTCGGACTAGCGGGCCCTACGAGCAGTACTTC	CASSPRTSGPYEQYF
NA	NA	TRBV7-4	TRBJ1-1	TGTGCCAGCAGCTTAGTAGCTGAATGGCAAGCTTTCTTT	CASSLVAEWQAFF
NA	TRBD1	TRBV18	TRBJ1-2	TGTGCCAGCTCACTGGAGACAGGGGCAGTAGGGGCTTATGGCTACACCTTC	CASSLETGAVGAYGYTF
NA	NA	TRBV30	TRBJ1-1	TGTGCCTGGAGTGTAATTCAGGGTGAAGCTTTCTTT	CAWSVIQGEAFF
once	TRBD2	TRBV5-1	TRBJ2-1	TGCGCCAGCAGCCCGGGACTAGCGGGAGACGAGCAGTTCTTC	CASSPGLAGDEQFF
once	NA	TRBV18	TRBJ1-2	TGTGCCAGCTCCCCCGGACAGAACTATGGCTACACCTTC	CASSPGQNYGYTF
NA	NA	TRBV6-7	TRBJ1-2	TGTGCCAGCAGTAGAGTAGGTGAACTTAACTATGGCTACACCTTC	CASSRVGELNYGYTF
NA	NA	TRBV5-1	TRBJ1-1	TGCGCCAGCAGTCCGCAGGGGCAGAACACTGAAGCTTTCTTT	CASSPQGQNTEAFF
NA	NA	TRBV6-8	TRBJ1-2	TGTGCCAGCAGCCCTCCGAGAGGGACCTATGGCTACACCTTC	CASSPPRGTYGYTF
NA	NA	TRBV6-8	TRBJ1-5	TGTGCCAGCAGTCCTACAGGGACCAATCAGCCCCAGCATTTT	CASSPTGTNQPQHF
NA	NA	TRBV6-8	TRBJ2-4	TGTGCCATCAGTCGTAACAAGGGCATTCAGTACTTC	CAISRNKGIQYF
NA	TRBD1	TRBV11-3	TRBJ1-4	TGTGCCAGCAGTCTAGACAGGGAATCGAAAAAACTGTTTTTT	CASSLDRESKKLFF
few	NA	TRBV11-3	TRBJ2-2	TGTGCCAGCAGCTTAGTTTCCGGGCCGGGCGGGGAGCTGTTTTTT	CASSLVSGPGGELFF
NA	NA	TRBV28	TRBJ1-4	TGTGCCAGCAGCCGCTGGGTGGGAAGCGGGCGAGATGAAAAACTGTTTTTT	CASSRWVGSGRDEKLFF
NA	NA	TRBV6-7	TRBJ2-1	TGTGCCAGCAGTTATTACTATGGGGCTAGCGCCTACAATGAGCAGTTCTTC	CASSYYYGASAYNEQFF
once	NA	TRBV18	TRBJ1-1	TGTGCCAGCTCACCAGACCGGGACGGCACTGAAGCTTTCTTT	CASSPDRDGTEAFF
once	NA	TRBV11-3	TRBJ2-3	TGTGCCAGCAGCCGAGGGGTCCCAGGCACAGATACGCAGTATTTT	CASSRGVPGTDTQYF
NA	TRBD1	TRBV11-3	TRBJ1-4	TGTGCCAGCAGCTCAAGATCCGGACAGGGGGTCGTTATGAATGAAAAACTGTTTTTT	CASSSRSGQGVVMNEKLFF
NA	NA	TRBV11-3	TRBJ2-5	TGTGCCAGCAAGCTCAGAGGTCAGGGGCCCTTGGGGACCCAGTACTTC	CASKLRGQGPLGTQYF
once	TRBD1	TRBV11-3	TRBJ1-2	TGTGCCAGCAGCAGGGACAGGGGAGAAAACTATGGCTACACCTTC	CASSRDRGENYGYTF
once	TRBD1	TRBV2	TRBJ1-2	TGTGCCAGCAGTCTCGGGCAGGGGGCGTCTAACTATGGCTACACCTTC	CASSLGQGASNYGYTF
NA	NA	TRBV18	TRBJ2-7	TGTGCCAGCTCACCAAGTTTAGGGGGTTCTTCTGGCGCCTACGAGCAGTACTTC	CASSPSLGGSSGAYEQYF
NA	NA	TRBV19	TRBJ1-2	TGTGCCAGTAGCCGCTCCGGGACAAACTATGGCTACACCTTC	CASSRSGTNYGYTF
NA	NA	TRBV19	TRBJ1-5	TGTGCCAGTAGCCCTCAGCCAGGGGTGAATCAGCCCCAGCATTTT	CASSPQPGVNQPQHF
NA	NA	TRBV11-3	TRBJ1-2	TGTGCCAGCAGTCGACGGGGGGGCGCATATGGCTACACCTTC	CASSRRGGAYGYTF
NA	TRBD2	TRBV7-4	TRBJ2-1	TGTGCCAGCAGCCAAGACACTAGCGCATACAATGAGCAGTTCTTC	CASSQDTSAYNEQFF
NA	NA	TRBV11-3	TRBJ2-5	TGTGCCAGCAGCTTGTCTGGGGATTACCAAGAGACCCAGTACTTC	CASSLSGDYQETQYF
NA	TRBD2	TRBV6-8	TRBJ2-3	TGTGCCAGCACGGGGGAGGGAGATACGCAGTATTTT	CASTGEGDTQYF
NA	NA	TRBV12-2	TRBJ2-1	TGTGTCACTCAACGCGGGGACGGGTCCTACAATGAGCAGTTCTTC	CVTQRGDGSYNEQFF
NA	TRBD2	TRBV29-1	TRBJ2-3	TGCAGCGTTGACCGGCTAGCGGGGGTAGATACGCAGTATTTT	CSVDRLAGVDTQYF
NA	TRBD1	TRBV28	TRBJ1-2	TGTGCCCGCCCCCGGGACAGCGCCTATGGCTACACCTTC	CARPRDSAYGYTF
NA	NA	TRBV6-8	TRBJ2-3	TGTGCCAGCACAGGGCCGCGCACAGATACGCAGTATTTT	CASTGPRTDTQYF
NA	NA	TRBV9	TRBJ1-4	TGTGCCAGCAGCCCCGGACAGTTTGAAAAACTGTTTTTT	CASSPGQFEKLFF
NA	NA	TRBV6-8	TRBJ1-4	TGTGCCAGCAGTTACTCGGAGGGCCTTCCAGGGAAACTGTTTTTT	CASSYSEGLPGKLFF
NA	NA	TRBV18	TRBJ1-1	TGTGCCAGCTCACCCCAGGGTCATAACACTGAAGCTTTCTTT	CASSPQGHNTEAFF
NA	NA	TRBV18	TRBJ2-7	TGTGCCAGCTCACCACAAGCGGGCTCCTACGAGCAGTACTTC	CASSPQAGSYEQYF
NA	TRBD2	TRBV30	TRBJ2-3	TGTGCCTGGAGACTAGCGGGAGCCTCGAGCACAGATACGCAGTATTTT	CAWRLAGASSTDTQYF
NA	NA	TRBV5-1	TRBJ1-1	TGCGCCAGCAGCTTGAGTCCCGGGAACACTGAAGCTTTCTTT	CASSLSPGNTEAFF
NA	NA	TRBV15	TRBJ2-3	TGTGCCACCAAGGACGACGAGGGGACAGATACGCAGTATTTT	CATKDDEGTDTQYF
once	NA	TRBV14	TRBJ1-1	TGTGCCAGCAGCCAAGATGGGGTAGGGCGTGCTTTCTTT	CASSQDGVGRAFF
NA	NA	TRBV6-8	TRBJ1-1	TGTGCCAGCAGTTACTCCGGGGCAGCCTTGAACACTGAAGCTTTCTTT	CASSYSGAALNTEAFF
NA	NA	TRBV19	TRBJ1-1	TGTGCCAGTAGTATTTTCTCTGAAGCTTTCTTT	CASSIFSEAFF
NA	NA	TRBV6-8	TRBJ1-3	TGTGCCAGCAGTTACGGGATTACACGTGGAAACACCATATATTTT	CASSYGITRGNTIYF
few	TRBD2	TRBV11-3	TRBJ2-1	TGTGCCAGCAGCTACCTAGCGGGGGGGTACAATGAGCAGTTCTTC	CASSYLAGGYNEQFF
NA	TRBD1	TRBV11-3	TRBJ2-5	TGTGCCAGCAGGAGGCCCGGGACAGGGGTCCAAGAGACCCAGTACTTC	CASRRPGTGVQETQYF
NA	NA	TRBV6-8	TRBJ1-2	TGTGCCAGCAGACTAAGACAGGACTATGGCTACACCTTC	CASRLRQDYGYTF
NA	NA	TRBV11-3	TRBJ2-3	TGTGCCAGCAGCCTCATTGTCGGGGGCACAGATACGCAGTATTTT	CASSLIVGGTDTQYF
NA	NA	TRBV19	TRBJ2-3	TGTGCCAGTAGTATGGGGGACACGCAGTATTTT	CASSMGDTQYF
NA	TRBD2	TRBV11-3	TRBJ2-5	TGTGCCAGCAGCGAAAAACTAGCGAGGTTAGGGACCCAGTACTTC	CASSEKLARLGTQYF
NA	NA	TRBV18	TRBJ1-3	TGTGCCAGCTCACCACCAGCGGGACTCGGAGGAAACACCATATATTTT	CASSPPAGLGGNTIYF
once	NA	TRBV7-1	TRBJ1-2	TGTGCCAGCAGCTTAGGCGGGGCGGGGTATGGCTACACCTTC	CASSLGGAGYGYTF
NA	NA	TRBV5-1	TRBJ2-1	TGCGCCAGCAGCTTGTGGGTGGGAAGGGACAATGAGCAGTTCTTC	CASSLWVGRDNEQFF
few	NA	TRBV12-2	TRBJ2-2	TGTGCCATCCCGGGGAGGGGCTTGAACACCGGGGAGCTGTTTTTT	CAIPGRGLNTGELFF
NA	TRBD1	TRBV6-8	TRBJ1-1	TGTGCCAGCAGACCGGACAGGGGGCGCGACACTGAAGCTTTCTTT	CASRPDRGRDTEAFF
NA	TRBD2	TRBV16	TRBJ2-3	TGTGCCAGCAGCCTCGGAGGGCTAGCGGGAGTTCCAGATACGCAGTATTTT	CASSLGGLAGVPDTQYF
NA	NA	TRBV19	TRBJ2-2	TGTGCCAGTAGTATGTGGGACGCCCTGAACACCGGGGAGCTGTTTTTT	CASSMWDALNTGELFF